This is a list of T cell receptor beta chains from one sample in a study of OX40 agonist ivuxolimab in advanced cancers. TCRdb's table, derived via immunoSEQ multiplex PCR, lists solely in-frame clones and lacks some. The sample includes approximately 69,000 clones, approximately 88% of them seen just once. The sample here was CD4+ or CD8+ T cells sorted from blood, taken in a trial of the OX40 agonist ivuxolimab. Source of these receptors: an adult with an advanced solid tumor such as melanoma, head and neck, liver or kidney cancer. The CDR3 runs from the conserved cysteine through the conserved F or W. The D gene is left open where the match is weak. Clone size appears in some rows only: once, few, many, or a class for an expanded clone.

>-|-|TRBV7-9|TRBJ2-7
TGTGCCAGCAGCTTGGAGGGCAGGGGGTGGGACGAGCAGTACTTC
CASSLEGRGWDEQYF
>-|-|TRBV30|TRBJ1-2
TGTGCCTGGAGTGTAGGGCAGTCCAACTATGGCTACACCTTC
CAWSVGQSNYGYTF
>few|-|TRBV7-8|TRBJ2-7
TGTGCCAGCAGCTTCCGGGACACCTCCTACGAGCAGTACTTC
CASSFRDTSYEQYF
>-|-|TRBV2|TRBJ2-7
TGTGCCAGCAGTGTACAGGCCCCCTACGAGCAGTACTTC
CASSVQAPYEQYF
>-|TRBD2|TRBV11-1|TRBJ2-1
TGTGCCAGCAGCTCAGGTAGCGGGAGGGACTACAATGAGCAGTTCTTC
CASSSGSGRDYNEQFF
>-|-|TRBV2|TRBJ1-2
TGTGCCAGCAGGGACGACAAGTATGGCTACACCTTC
CASRDDKYGYTF
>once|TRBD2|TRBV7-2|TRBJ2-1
TGTGCCAGCAGCTTAGAAGTCGCCAGCGGGAGCGAGCAGTTCTTC
CASSLEVASGSEQFF
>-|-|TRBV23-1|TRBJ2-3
TGCGCCAGCAGTCAAGAATTTACAGACGGGACAGATACGCAGTATTTT
CASSQEFTDGTDTQYF
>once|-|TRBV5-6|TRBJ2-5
TGTGCCAGCAGCTTCTGGTACGAGGAGACCCAGTACTTC
CASSFWYEETQYF
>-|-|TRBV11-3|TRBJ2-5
TGTGCCAGCAGTAGAGGGGTCGAGACCCAGTACTTC
CASSRGVETQYF
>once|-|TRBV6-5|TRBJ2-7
TGTGCCAGCAGTCCCGTCTTTAGCGAGACCTACGAGCAGTACTTC
CASSPVFSETYEQYF
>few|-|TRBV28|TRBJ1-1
TGTGCCAGCAGACCCCGGGAACTCACTGAAGCTTTCTTT
CASRPRELTEAFF
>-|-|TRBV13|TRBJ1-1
TGTGCCAGCAGCCTTATTTCGTCCAGCCCTGAAGCTTTCTTT
CASSLISSSPEAFF
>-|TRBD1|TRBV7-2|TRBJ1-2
TGTGCCAGCAGCGAACAGGGGATTGATGGCTACACCTTC
CASSEQGIDGYTF
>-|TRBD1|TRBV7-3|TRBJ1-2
TGTGCCAGCAGCTTTTACAGGGGGAGAGGCTACACCTTC
CASSFYRGRGYTF
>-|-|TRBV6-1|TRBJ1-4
TGTGCCAGCAGTCGTGGCATCCTCGGTGAAAAACTGTTTTTT
CASSRGILGEKLFF
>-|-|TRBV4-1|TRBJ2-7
TGCGCCAGCAGCCAAGAATTGGGACAAATTTACGAGCAGTACTTC
CASSQELGQIYEQYF
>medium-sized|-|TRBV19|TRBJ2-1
TGTGCCAGTAGTATTGGGGAGAACTCCTACAATGAGCAGTTCTTC
CASSIGENSYNEQFF
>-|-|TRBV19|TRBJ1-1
TGTGCCAGTAGTATAACCCCAGTTAAGAACACTGAAGCTTTCTTT
CASSITPVKNTEAFF
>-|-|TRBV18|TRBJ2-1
TGTGCCAGCTCACCACCTTCCCAAAAGGGTAGAGAGCAGTTCTTC
CASSPPSQKGREQFF
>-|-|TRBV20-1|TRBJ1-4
TGCAGTGCTAGAGATCGGGAAAAACTGTTTTTT
CSARDREKLFF
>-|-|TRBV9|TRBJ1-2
TGTGCCAGCAGCGTCGAAAAGGGTGGCTATGGCTACACCTTC
CASSVEKGGYGYTF
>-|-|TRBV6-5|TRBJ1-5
TGTGCCAGCAGAATGACAGGCATCAATCAGCCCCAGCATTTT
CASRMTGINQPQHF
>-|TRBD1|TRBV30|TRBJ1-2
TGTGCCTGGAGGCAACAGGGGCTATATGGCTACACCTTC
CAWRQQGLYGYTF
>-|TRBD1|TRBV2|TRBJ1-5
TGTGCCAGTTATGGACAGGGTAGTTTTCAGCCCCAGCATTTT
CASYGQGSFQPQHF
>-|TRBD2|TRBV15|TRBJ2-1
TGTGCCACCAGCAGAGTTCCCCAGACTAGCGCCCCGCCGGGGAATGAGCAGTTCTTC
CATSRVPQTSAPPGNEQFF
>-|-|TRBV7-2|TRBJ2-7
TGTGCCAGCAGCTTAGAGGGCGGGGAATCCTACGAGCAGTACTTC
CASSLEGGESYEQYF
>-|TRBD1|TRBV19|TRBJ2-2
TGTGCCAGTAGTGTCAGGGGGCGGGCCGGGGAGCTGTTTTTT
CASSVRGRAGELFF
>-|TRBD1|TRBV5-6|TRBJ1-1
TGTGCCAGCAGCGTGGCGACAGGGCGGACTGAAGCTTTCTTT
CASSVATGRTEAFF
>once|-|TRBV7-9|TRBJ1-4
TGTGCCAGCAGCTTGCTAACCGGGTCGGACGGGAAACTGTTTTTT
CASSLLTGSDGKLFF
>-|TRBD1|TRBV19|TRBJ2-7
TGTGCCAGTAGTAACCCGGCCGGGACAGGGATAAACGAGCAGTACTTC
CASSNPAGTGINEQYF
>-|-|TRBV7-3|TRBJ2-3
TGTGCCAGCAGCTTAGGGGGGGCCGGAGGAGATACGCAGTATTTT
CASSLGGAGGDTQYF
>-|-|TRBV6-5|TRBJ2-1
TGTGCCAGCATGGGCCAGAGCTCCTACAATGAGCAGTTCTTC
CASMGQSSYNEQFF
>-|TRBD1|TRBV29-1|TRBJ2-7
TGCAGCGTTGAAGAGCCAACCGGGACAGGGGGCGGCTACGAGCAGTACTTC
CSVEEPTGTGGGYEQYF
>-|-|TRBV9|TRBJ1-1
TGTGCCAGCAGCACCCACAGTAACACTGAAGCTTTCTTT
CASSTHSNTEAFF
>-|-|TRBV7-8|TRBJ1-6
TGTGCCAGCAGCTCACTATATAATTCACCCCTCCACTTT
CASSSLYNSPLHF
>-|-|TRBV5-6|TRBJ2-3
TGTGCCAGCAGCTTTAACCGACGCACAGATACGCAGTATTTT
CASSFNRRTDTQYF
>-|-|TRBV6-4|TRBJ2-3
TGTGCCAGCAGTGACTTCCCCCGGGACTTGAGCACAGATACGCAGTATTTT
CASSDFPRDLSTDTQYF
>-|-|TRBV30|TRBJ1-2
TGTGCCTGGAGTGTACCCGGGCGGGTTCTCTATGGCTACACCTTC
CAWSVPGRVLYGYTF
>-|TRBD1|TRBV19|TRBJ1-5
TGTGCCACCACTCAACAGGGGGGGTATCAGCCCCAGCATTTT
CATTQQGGYQPQHF
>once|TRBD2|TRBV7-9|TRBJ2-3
TGTGCCAGCAGCTTAGTAAAGCGGGAGACAGATACGCAGTATTTT
CASSLVKRETDTQYF
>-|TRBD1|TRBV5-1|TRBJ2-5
TGCGCCAGCAGCCTCGGACAGGGCCGGGAGACCCAGTACTTC
CASSLGQGRETQYF
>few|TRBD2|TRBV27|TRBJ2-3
TGTGCCAGCAGGTTAAGGGCTAGCGGTTACACAGATACGCAGTATTTT
CASRLRASGYTDTQYF
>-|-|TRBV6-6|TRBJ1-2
TGTGCCAGCAGGGCGACACCTCCAGGGGCTGGAAGCTACACCTTC
CASRATPPGAGSYTF
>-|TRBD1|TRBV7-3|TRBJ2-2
TGTGCCAGCAGCCCCCGGACAGGCACCGGGGAGCTGTTTTTT
CASSPRTGTGELFF
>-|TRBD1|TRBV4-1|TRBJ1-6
TGCGCCAGCAGCCGAGAACAGGGGAGACAAAATTCACCCCTCCACTTT
CASSREQGRQNSPLHF
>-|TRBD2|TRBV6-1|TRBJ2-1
TGTGCCAGCAGGAGGACTAGCAAGTATTTCGATGAGCAGTTCTTC
CASRRTSKYFDEQFF
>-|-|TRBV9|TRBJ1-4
TGTGCCAGCAACCTCAGGGGACAAACTAATGAAAAACTGTTTTTT
CASNLRGQTNEKLFF
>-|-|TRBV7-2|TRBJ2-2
TGTGCCAGCAGCTTCGGCAGGACGAACACCGGGGAGCTGTTTTTT
CASSFGRTNTGELFF
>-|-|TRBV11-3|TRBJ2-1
TGTGCCAGCAGCCTGACTAGCTACAATGAGCAGTTCTTC
CASSLTSYNEQFF
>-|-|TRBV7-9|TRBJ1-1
TGTGCCAGCAGCGCTCGGGACTCATTGACAGCTTTCTTT
CASSARDSLTAFF
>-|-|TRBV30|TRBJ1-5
TGTGCCTGGAGTAAGTGGGGTCAGGGCTTCAATCAGCCCCAGCATTTT
CAWSKWGQGFNQPQHF
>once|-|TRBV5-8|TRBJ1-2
TGTGCCAGCAGCCCTAGGGGGGTACCCTATGGCTACACCTTC
CASSPRGVPYGYTF
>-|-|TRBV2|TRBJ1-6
TGTGCCAGCAACCCCGGGGGGAGCTCCTATAATTCACCCCTCCACTTT
CASNPGGSSYNSPLHF
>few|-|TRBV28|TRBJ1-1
TGTGCCAGCAGCAGACAGGAGAACACTGAAGCTTTCTTT
CASSRQENTEAFF
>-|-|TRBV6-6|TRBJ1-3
TGTGCCAGCAGTTACAACGTAAATCCAGCTGGAAACACCATATATTTT
CASSYNVNPAGNTIYF
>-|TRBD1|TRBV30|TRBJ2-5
TGTGCCTGGAGTATTGAGGACAGGGCACAAGAGACCCAGTACTTC
CAWSIEDRAQETQYF
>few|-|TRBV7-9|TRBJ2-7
TGTGCCAGCATAAAGGGGGAGGGTTACTACGAGCAGTACTTC
CASIKGEGYYEQYF